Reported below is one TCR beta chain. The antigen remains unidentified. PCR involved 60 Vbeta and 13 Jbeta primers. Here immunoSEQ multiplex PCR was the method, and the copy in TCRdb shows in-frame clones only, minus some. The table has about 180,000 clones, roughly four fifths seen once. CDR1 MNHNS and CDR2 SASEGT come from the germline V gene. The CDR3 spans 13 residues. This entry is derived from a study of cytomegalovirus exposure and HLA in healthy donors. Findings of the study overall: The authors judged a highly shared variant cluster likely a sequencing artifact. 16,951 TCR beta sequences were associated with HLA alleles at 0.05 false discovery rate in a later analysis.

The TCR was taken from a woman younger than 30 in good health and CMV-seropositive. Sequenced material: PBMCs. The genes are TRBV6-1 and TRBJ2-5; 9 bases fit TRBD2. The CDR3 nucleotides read TGTGCAGTTCAGCGGGGGGTTCAAGAGACCCAGTACTTC. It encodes CAVQRGVQETQYF.